The entry below describes one T cell receptor (beta chain). Antigen specificity is unknown. From germline, CDR1 is SGDLS and CDR2 YYNGEE. The CDR3 runs to 15 residues. V lost 0 bases to trimming and J lost 4 bases, with 13 bases between them. An immunoSEQ assay, version v3.0, was performed at survey level. Measured with immunoSEQ multiplex PCR; TCRdb has only the in-frame clones, and not every one. The sample carries 15,000 to 20,000 clones, around three quarters recorded once. This sample is part of a study of long-term antiretroviral therapy in people with HIV. Study observations and caveats: HIV repertoires spanned tighter CDR3 length ranges than controls did.

The rearrangement uses TRBV9 and TRBJ2-5, with D possibly called TRBD1 or TRBD2 (6 bases each). The sequencing here drew on unsorted PBMCs, taken 2.9 years after starting antiretroviral therapy. The clonotype comes from a woman in her twenties or thirties with HIV. The CDR3 here is CASSVGGAWGETQYF. The DNA of the CDR3 is TGTGCCAGCAGCGTAGGGGGGGCCTGGGGAGAGACCCAGTACTTC.